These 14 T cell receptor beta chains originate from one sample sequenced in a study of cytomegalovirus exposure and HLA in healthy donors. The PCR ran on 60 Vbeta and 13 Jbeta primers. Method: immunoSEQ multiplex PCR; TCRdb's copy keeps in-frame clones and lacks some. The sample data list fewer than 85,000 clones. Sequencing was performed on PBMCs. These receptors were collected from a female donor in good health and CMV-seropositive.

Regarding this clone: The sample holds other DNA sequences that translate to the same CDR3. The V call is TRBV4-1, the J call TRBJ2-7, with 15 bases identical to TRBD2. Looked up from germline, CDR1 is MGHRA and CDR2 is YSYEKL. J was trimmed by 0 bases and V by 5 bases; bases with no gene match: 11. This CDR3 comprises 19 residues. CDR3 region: CASSSPGLAGGPSSYEQYF. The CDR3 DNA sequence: TGCGCCAGCAGCAGTCCGGGACTAGCGGGGGGACCTAGCTCCTACGAGCAGTACTTC.

CDR3: CASSTGGGPYEQYF. The CDR3, as DNA: TGTGCCAGCAGCACGGGGGGAGGGCCCTACGAGCAGTACTTC. The V gene is TRBV6-5, the J gene TRBJ2-7; 7 bases agree with TRBD2. The V segment lost 6 bases and the J segment 2 bases; nucleotides outside the gene matches: 7. From germline, CDR1 is MNHEY and CDR2 SVGAGI. The CDR3 runs 14 residues.

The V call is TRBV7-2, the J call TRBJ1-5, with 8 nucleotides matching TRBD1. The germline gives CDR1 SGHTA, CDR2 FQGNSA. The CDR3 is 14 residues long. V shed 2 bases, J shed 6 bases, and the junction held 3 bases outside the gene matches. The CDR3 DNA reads TGTGCCAGCAGCTTACAGGGGGCGCTTCAGCCCCAGCATTTT. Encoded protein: CASSLQGALQPQHF.

The CDR3 region is CASSVRGEAEQYF. For the CDR3, the DNA is TGTGCCAGCAGCGTACGGGGAGAGGCCGAGCAGTACTTC. The genes are TRBV9 and TRBJ2-7; a possible D gene is TRBD2 (5 bases). Between the trimmed V and J ends, which lost 1 base and 6 bases, there was a span of 11 bases. The CDR3 consists of 13 residues. Per germline, CDR1 SGDLS and CDR2 YYNGEE. Looking up the rest from reference TRBV9 and TRBJ2-7 gives the full variable domain: DSGVTQTPKHLITATGQRVTLRCSPRSGDLSVYWYQQSLDQGLQFLIQYYNGEERAKGNILERFSAQQFPDLHSELNLSSLELGDSALYFCASSVRGEAEQYFGPGTRLTVT.

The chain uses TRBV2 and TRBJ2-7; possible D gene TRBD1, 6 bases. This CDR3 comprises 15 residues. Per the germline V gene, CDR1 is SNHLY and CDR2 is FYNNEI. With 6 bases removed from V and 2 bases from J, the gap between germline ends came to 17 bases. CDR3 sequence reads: CASRDLVDRPYEQYF. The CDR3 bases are TGTGCCAGCAGGGATCTTGTGGACAGACCCTACGAGCAGTACTTC.

CDR3 sequence reads: CATSRVKQGTDTQYF. The CDR3 DNA follows: TGTGCCACCAGCAGAGTAAAGCAGGGCACAGATACGCAGTATTTT. The chain recombines TRBV15 with TRBJ2-3; the D is unclear. Germline loops: CDR1 LNHNV, CDR2 YYDKDF (reference sequence). This CDR3 has 15 amino acids. The V end was cut by 1 base, the J end by 1 base, with 9 bases between.

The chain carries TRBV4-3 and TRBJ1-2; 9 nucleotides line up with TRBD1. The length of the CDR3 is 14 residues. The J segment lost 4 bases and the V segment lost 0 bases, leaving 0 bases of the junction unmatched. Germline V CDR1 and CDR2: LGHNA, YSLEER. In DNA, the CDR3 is TGCGCCAGCAGCCAAGAGGACAGGGGCTATGGCTACACCTTC. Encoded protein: CASSQEDRGYGYTF.

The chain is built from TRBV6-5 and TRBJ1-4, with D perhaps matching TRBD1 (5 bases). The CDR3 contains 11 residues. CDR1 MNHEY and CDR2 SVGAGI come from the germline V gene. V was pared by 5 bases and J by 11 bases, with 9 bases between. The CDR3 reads CASSGGGKLFF. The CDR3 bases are TGTGCCAGCAGTGGCGGGGGTAAACTGTTTTTT.

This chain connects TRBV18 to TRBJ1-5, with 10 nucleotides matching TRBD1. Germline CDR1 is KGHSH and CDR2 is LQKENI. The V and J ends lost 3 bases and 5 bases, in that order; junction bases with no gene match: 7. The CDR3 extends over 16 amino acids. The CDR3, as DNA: TGTGCCAGCTCACCCCCGGGACAGGGGAGGTATCAGCCCCAGCATTTT. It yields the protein CASSPPGQGRYQPQHF. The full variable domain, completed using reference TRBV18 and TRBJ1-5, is NAGVMQNPRHLVRRRGQEARLRCSPMKGHSHVYWYRQLPEEGLKFMVYLQKENIIDESGMPKERFSAEFPKEGPSILRIQQVVRGDSAAYFCASSPPGQGRYQPQHFGDGTRLSIL.

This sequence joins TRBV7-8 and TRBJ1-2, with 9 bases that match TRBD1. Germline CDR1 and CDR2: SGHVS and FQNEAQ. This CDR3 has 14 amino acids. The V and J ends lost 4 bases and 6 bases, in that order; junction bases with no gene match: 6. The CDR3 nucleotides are TGTGCCAGCAGCTCCCCCGGGACAGGGAATGGCTACACCTTC. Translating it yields CASSSPGTGNGYTF.

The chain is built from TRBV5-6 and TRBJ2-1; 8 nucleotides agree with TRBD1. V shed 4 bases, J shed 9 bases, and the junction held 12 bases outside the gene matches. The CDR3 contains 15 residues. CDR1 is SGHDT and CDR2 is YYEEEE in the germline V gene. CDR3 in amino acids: CASSHQGQAFGEQFF. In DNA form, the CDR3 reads TGTGCCAGCAGCCACCAGGGACAGGCCTTCGGTGAGCAGTTCTTC.

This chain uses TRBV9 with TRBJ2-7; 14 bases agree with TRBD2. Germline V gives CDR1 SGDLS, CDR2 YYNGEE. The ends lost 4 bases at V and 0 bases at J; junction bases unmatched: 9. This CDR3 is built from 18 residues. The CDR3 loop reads CASSNTGTSGGTSYEQYF. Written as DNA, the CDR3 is TGTGCCAGCAGCAATACCGGGACTAGCGGGGGCACCTCCTACGAGCAGTACTTC.

Written as DNA, the CDR3 is TGTGCCAGCTCACCACCCTACACCGGGGAGCTGTTTTTT. Translated: CASSPPYTGELFF. This chain uses TRBV18 with TRBJ2-2; D is uncertain. The CDR3 covers 13 residues. The germline V gene has CDR1 KGHSH and CDR2 LQKENI. V was shortened by 0 bases and J by 3 bases, with 2 bases between the two germline ends.

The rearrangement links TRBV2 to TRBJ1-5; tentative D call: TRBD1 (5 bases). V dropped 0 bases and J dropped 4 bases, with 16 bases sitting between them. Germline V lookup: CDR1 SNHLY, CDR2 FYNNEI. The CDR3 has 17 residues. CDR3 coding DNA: TGTGCCAGCAGTGAAGCTGTGGGACTTATGGGGAATCAGCCCCAGCATTTT. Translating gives CASSEAVGLMGNQPQHF.